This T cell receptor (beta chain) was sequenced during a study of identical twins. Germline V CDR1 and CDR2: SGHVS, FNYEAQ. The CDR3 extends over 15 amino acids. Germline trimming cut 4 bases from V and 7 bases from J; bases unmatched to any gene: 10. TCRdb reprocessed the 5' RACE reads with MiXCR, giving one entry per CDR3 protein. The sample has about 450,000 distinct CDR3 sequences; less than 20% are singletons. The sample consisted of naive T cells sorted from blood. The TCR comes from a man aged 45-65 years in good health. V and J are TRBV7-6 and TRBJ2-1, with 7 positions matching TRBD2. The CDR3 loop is CASSSLAEEKNEQFF. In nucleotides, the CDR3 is TGTGCCAGCAGCTCCCTAGCGGAAGAGAAGAATGAGCAGTTCTTC. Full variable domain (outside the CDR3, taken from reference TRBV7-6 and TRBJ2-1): GAGVSQSPRYKVTKRGQDVALRCDPISGHVSLYWYRQALGQGPEFLTYFNYEAQQDKSGLPNDRFSAERPEGSISTLTIQRTEQRDSAMYRCASSSLAEEKNEQFFGPGTRLTVL.